The 30 T cell receptor beta chains given below trace back to one sample, sequenced in a study of early T cells in non-severe SARS-CoV-2 infection. TCRdb re-called the 5' RACE reads through MiXCR, storing one row per CDR3 protein. Of 25,000 to 30,000 distinct CDR3 sequences detected, over 5% appear once; the ten largest clones hold about 2.5%. The source material was whole blood. All receptors come from an adult who was a healthcare worker with PCR-confirmed SARS-CoV-2 infection or an uninfected control (not recorded which).

This clonotype was seen repeatedly, ten times or more. This sequence joins TRBV19 and TRBJ2-1; no firm D call. Germline CDR1 is LNHDA and CDR2 is SQIVND (reference sequence). V was clipped by 5 bases and J by 6 bases, with 11 bases between them. There are 13 residues in the CDR3. The CDR3 sequence: CASSLVASNEQFF. The CDR3 region has the DNA TGTGCCAGTAGTCTCGTGGCTAGCAATGAGCAGTTCTTC.

This clonotype was counted ten times or more. J is TRBJ2-7 and V is TRBV6-1, with D possibly being TRBD1 (6 bases). The V gene lost 5 bases and the J gene lost 5 bases, with 19 bases spanning the gap. This CDR3 contains 15 residues. Germline V gene lookup returns CDR1 MNHNS and CDR2 SASEGT. The CDR3 is CASSSHNRVQDEQYF. In nucleotides, the CDR3 is TGTGCCAGCAGTTCTCACAACAGGGTTCAGGACGAGCAGTACTTC.

This clonotype came up many times. The chain joins TRBV9 to TRBJ2-1; TRBD2 might be the D (5 bases). Germline loops: CDR1 SGDLS, CDR2 YYNGEE. There are 14 residues in the CDR3. The V end lost 4 bases, the J end lost 5 bases, and 13 bases lay between the germline ends. The CDR3 sequence is CASSPTPGNNEQFF. Here the CDR3 DNA reads TGTGCCAGCAGCCCGACCCCGGGAAACAATGAGCAGTTCTTC.

This clonotype was counted at least ten times. V gene TRBV10-2 combines with J gene TRBJ1-2, with D possibly matching TRBD1 (5 bases). The V gene lost 5 bases and the J gene lost 6 bases, with 13 bases spanning the gap. The germline CDR1 and CDR2 sequences are WSHSY and SAAADI. This CDR3 region has 13 residues. The DNA for the CDR3 is TGCGCCAGCAGTATGGGACGGTTTAATGGCTACACCTTC. This gives the protein CASSMGRFNGYTF.

This clonotype has ten or more counts. The chain recombines TRBV19 with TRBJ1-2, with 9 bases matching TRBD1. Germline V gene data show CDR1 as LNHDA and CDR2 as SQIVND (reference sequence). V lost 5 bases and J lost 2; bases outside the gene matches: 6. The CDR3 extends over 15 amino acids. CDR3 bases: TGTGCCAGTAGTCCCCGGGACAGGGCCAACTATGGCTACACCTTC. Amino acids: CASSPRDRANYGYTF.

This clonotype was seen at least ten times. This chain links TRBV12-3 or TRBV12-4 with TRBJ1-4, with D unresolved. Deletions cut 7 bases from V and 8 bases from J, with 20 bases between. This CDR3 comprises 15 residues. For the CDR3, the DNA is TGTGCCAGCACTAGCAAGGTTCCGCCTTGGGAAAAACTGTTTTTT. It yields the protein CASTSKVPPWEKLFF.

This clonotype occurred many times. This sequence joins TRBV5-4 and TRBJ2-3; 9 bases agree with TRBD2. The CDR3 totals 16 residues. The V gene's germline CDR1 is SGHNT and CDR2 YYREEE (reference sequence). V was clipped by 4 bases and J by 2 bases; unmatched bases: 8. The CDR3: CASSPRGTSPTDTQYF. The CDR3, as DNA: TGTGCCAGCAGCCCCCGGGGGACTAGCCCCACAGATACGCAGTATTTT.

The sample holds many counts of this clonotype. The chain is built from TRBV29-1 and TRBJ2-7; 9 bases agree with TRBD2. CDR3 length: 16 residues. Germline values: CDR1 SQVTM, CDR2 ANQGSEA. V trimming: 2 bases; J trimming: 0 bases; junction bases outside the gene matches: 8. CDR3 sequence: CSVEPGAGGDSYEQYF. Here the CDR3 DNA reads TGCAGCGTTGAACCAGGAGCGGGAGGCGACTCCTACGAGCAGTACTTC.

In this sample, this clonotype turned up many times. This chain links TRBV10-3 with TRBJ1-2, with 7 bases identical to TRBD1. V lost 0 bases, J lost 8 bases, and 6 bases stayed unmatched. This CDR3 is 14 amino acids long. From germline, CDR1 is ENHRY and CDR2 SYGVKD. The CDR3 is CAISESMQGVGYTF. CDR3 DNA sequence: TGTGCCATCAGTGAGTCGATGCAGGGGGTAGGCTACACCTTC.

This clonotype was seen ten or more times. V gene TRBV10-1 combines with J gene TRBJ2-3; D might be TRBD1 or TRBD2, each matching 5 bases. The germline V gene has CDR1 WNHNN and CDR2 SYGVQD (reference sequence). CDR3 length equals 13 residues. Trimming pared 4 bases from V and 6 bases from J, leaving 11 bases between. The CDR3 DNA is TGCGCCAGCAGTGCCCAGGGCGGGGATACGCAGTATTTT. Its translation: CASSAQGGDTQYF.

This clonotype occurred a few times. The chain combines TRBV5-1 with TRBJ2-3; 7 positions match TRBD2. This CDR3 has 14 amino acids. Losses at the gene ends were 5 bases for V and 2 bases for J; bases not matched to a gene: 5. Per germline, CDR1 SGHRS and CDR2 YFSETQ. For the CDR3, the DNA is TGCGCCAGCAGTCCTAGCGGACCCACAGATACGCAGTATTTT. Its protein is CASSPSGPTDTQYF.

This clonotype occurred many times. This chain uses TRBV11-2 with TRBJ2-5, with 7 bases matching TRBD1. V was clipped by 0 bases and J by 1 base; unmatched bases: 2. Germline-derived CDR1 and CDR2 are SGHAT and FQNNGV. The CDR3 covers 15 residues. In nucleotides, the CDR3 is TGTGCCAGCAGCTTAGACGGGACAGCCCAAGAGACCCAGTACTTC. This gives the protein CASSLDGTAQETQYF.

The chain recombines TRBV5-1 with TRBJ2-6; D gene unclear. Germline CDR1 is SGHRS and CDR2 is YFSETQ. The CDR3 has 16 residues. V lost 0 bases and J 0 bases, leaving 7 bases between the germline ends. CDR3 in DNA: TGCGCCAGCAGCTTGGCGGCAGCCTCTGGGGCCAACGTCCTGACTTTC. Translation gives CASSLAAASGANVLTF.

In this sample, this clonotype turned up a few times. The V gene is TRBV6-5, the J gene TRBJ2-5; the match to TRBD1 covers 7 bases. CDR1 is MNHEY, CDR2 SVGAGI, per germline. This CDR3 is built from 12 residues. Losses at the gene ends were 7 bases for V and 7 bases for J; bases not matched to a gene: 6. The CDR3 nucleotides are TGTGCCAGCAACCGACAGGGTGGGACCCAGTACTTC. It codes for CASNRQGGTQYF.

The chain has TRBV7-3 and TRBJ2-1; D gene ambiguous. V dropped 4 bases and J dropped 10 bases, with 14 bases sitting between them. CDR3 length: 13 residues. CDR1 is SGHTA and CDR2 is FQGTGA in the germline V gene. The CDR3 DNA is TGTGCCAGCAGCTCCCCACCCCTCGCCGAGCAGTTCTTC. It translates to CASSSPPLAEQFF. Full variable domain (rest looked up from reference TRBV7-3 and TRBJ2-1): GAGVSQTPSNKVTEKGKYVELRCDPISGHTALYWYRQSLGQGPEFLIYFQGTGAADDSGLPNDRFFAVRPEGSVSTLKIQRTERGDSAVYLCASSSPPLAEQFFGPGTRLTVL.

This clonotype was observed many times. The chain's CDR3 is CSVEGVPSRSTDTQYF. The CDR3, as DNA: TGCAGCGTTGAAGGTGTTCCTAGCAGGAGCACAGATACGCAGTATTTT. V usage is TRBV29-1 and J usage is TRBJ2-3, with TRBD2 as a possible D gene (5 bases). Trimming took 1 base from V and 0 from J, leaving 14 bases between them. Per the germline V gene, CDR1 is SQVTM and CDR2 is ANQGSEA. The CDR3 is made up of 16 amino acids.

This clonotype was counted at least ten times. The V gene is TRBV7-9, the J gene TRBJ1-1; D gene ambiguous. CDR1 is SEHNR, CDR2 FQNEAQ, per germline (reference sequence). V dropped 1 base and J dropped 0 bases, with 6 bases sitting between them. The CDR3 totals 14 residues. CDR3 loop: CASSLGDLNTEAFF. DNA for the CDR3: TGTGCCAGCAGCTTAGGGGATCTGAACACTGAAGCTTTCTTT.

This clonotype appeared a few times. This chain joins TRBV6-6 and TRBJ2-7; a possible D gene is TRBD2 (5 bases). Germline assignment: CDR1 MNHNY and CDR2 SVGAGI (reference sequence). V was trimmed by 5 bases and J by 6 bases, leaving 11 bases between them. The CDR3 has 12 amino acids. This CDR3 reads CASSPRTSEQYF. CDR3 coding DNA: TGTGCCAGCAGTCCCCGCACTAGCGAGCAGTACTTC.

This clonotype occurred a few times. V usage is TRBV12-3 or TRBV12-4 and J usage is TRBJ1-1; 9 nucleotides match TRBD1. Trimming removed 7 bases from V and 1 base from J; junction bases left unmatched: 4. This CDR3 has 14 residues. In nucleotides, the CDR3 is TGTGCCAGCACCCCGGACAGGGGGAACACTGAAGCTTTCTTT. This encodes CASTPDRGNTEAFF.

The gene calls are TRBV6-6 and TRBJ1-1; D call uncertain. V dropped 5 bases and J dropped 1 base, with 17 bases sitting between them. Germline V gene lookup returns CDR1 MNHNY and CDR2 SVGAGI (reference sequence). The CDR3 sequence is 16 residues long. The CDR3 nucleotides are TGTGCCAGCAGTCCTCAGCCCCCTGAAGGGAACACTGAAGCTTTCTTT. Translation: CASSPQPPEGNTEAFF.

The table lists this clonotype with many counts. This chain uses TRBV6-2 or TRBV6-3 with TRBJ2-6, with no clear D. V shed 8 bases and J shed 0 bases, with 14 bases lying between them. The V gene's germline CDR1 is MNHEY and CDR2 SVGEGT. The CDR3 has 16 amino acids. The chain's CDR3 is CASSRASVSGANVLTF. As DNA, the CDR3 is TGTGCCAGCTCCCGCGCATCCGTCTCTGGGGCCAACGTCCTGACTTTC.

The J gene is TRBJ2-3, the V gene TRBV14; a possible D gene is TRBD2 (6 bases). CDR3 length: 14 amino acids. V was pared by 4 bases and J by 5 bases, with 13 bases between. Germline V gene sequence: CDR1 SGHDN, CDR2 FVKESK. The chain's CDR3 is CASSRISGQDTQYF. DNA for the CDR3: TGTGCCAGCAGCCGGATAAGCGGGCAAGATACGCAGTATTTT.

This clonotype has ten or more counts. This sequence joins TRBV28 and TRBJ1-2; D call uncertain. V dropped 6 bases and J dropped 6 bases, with 14 bases sitting between them. The CDR3 spans 13 residues. The V gene's germline CDR1 is MDHEN and CDR2 SYDVKM. The CDR3 is CASSPQTTDGYTF. CDR3 bases: TGTGCCAGCAGCCCACAGACAACCGATGGCTACACCTTC.

The chain joins TRBV24-1 to TRBJ2-1, with no clear D. V lost 6 bases and J 0 bases, leaving 11 bases between the germline ends. The germline gives CDR1 KGHDR, CDR2 SFDVKD. The CDR3 is 15 amino acids. In nucleotides, the CDR3 is TGTGCCACCAGTAGGACGTCGGCCTCCTACAATGAGCAGTTCTTC. Encoded protein: CATSRTSASYNEQFF.

This clonotype was seen only a few times. The chain recombines TRBV28 with TRBJ1-6, with 7 bases matching TRBD1. The CDR3 contains 16 residues. Losses at the gene ends were 7 bases for V and 6 bases for J; bases not matched to a gene: 12. CDR1 MDHEN and CDR2 SYDVKM come from the germline V gene. This chain's CDR3 is CASIPGAGGLNSPLHF. The CDR3 DNA sequence: TGTGCCAGCATACCCGGGGCAGGGGGACTTAATTCACCCCTCCACTTT.

There are many counts of this clonotype. This chain uses TRBV5-1 with TRBJ1-4; no clear D gene. V dropped 0 bases and J dropped 2 bases, with 8 bases sitting between them. Germline V gene data show CDR1 as SGHRS and CDR2 as YFSETQ. The CDR3 totals 15 residues. Here the CDR3 reads CASSLEQGTNEKLFF. The CDR3 DNA is TGCGCCAGCAGCTTGGAGCAAGGCACTAATGAAAAACTGTTTTTT.

This clonotype is judged medium-sized. The chain uses TRBV6-5 and TRBJ1-1; possibly TRBD1 for D (5 bases). Between the trimmed V and J ends, which lost 0 bases and 10 bases, there was a span of 18 bases. Per germline, CDR1 MNHEY and CDR2 SVGAGI. The CDR3 loop spans 15 amino acids. In DNA, the CDR3 is TGTGCCAGCAGTTACTCTCGGACACCAAGTTGGGGAGCTTTCTTT. As protein: CASSYSRTPSWGAFF.

In its sample, this clonotype was seen a few times. One end of the junction varies from germline; a read error may be responsible. The CDR3 region has the DNA TGTGCCAGCAGCCTGGGACAGCGGGGGCCGAACTTC. Translated: CASSLGQRGPNF. The V gene is TRBV3-1, the J gene TRBJ2-7, with D maybe TRBD2 (8 bases). The CDR3 has 12 residues. Germline V CDR1 and CDR2: LGHDT, YNNKEL (reference sequence).

This clonotype was counted only a few times. V and J are TRBV7-6 and TRBJ2-3; 10 bases are a match to TRBD2. The CDR3 has 18 residues. V gave up 1 base and J gave up 0 bases; unmatched junction bases: 7. Germline values: CDR1 SGHVS, CDR2 FNYEAQ. The CDR3 here is CASSLEGAAGGSTDTQYF. The CDR3 coding sequence is TGTGCCAGCAGCTTAGAAGGGGCAGCGGGGGGGAGCACAGATACGCAGTATTTT.

At least ten counts were recorded for this clonotype. V is TRBV7-8 and J is TRBJ1-1; possible D gene TRBD1, 5 bases. This CDR3 region has 14 residues. The V gene's germline CDR1 is SGHVS and CDR2 FQNEAQ. The germline V and J ends were trimmed by 1 base and 0 bases, with 6 bases remaining between them. CDR3: CASSLGGLNTEAFF. CDR3 DNA sequence: TGTGCCAGCAGCTTAGGGGGCCTGAACACTGAAGCTTTCTTT.